This is a list of T cell receptor beta chains from one sample in a study of blood T cells in healthy people across ages. TCRdb re-derived calls from the 5' RACE reads in MiXCR, one entry per CDR3 protein. Of roughly 1.5 million distinct CDR3 sequences in the sample, about 42% are singletons; the top ten hold around 4%. The sequenced sample consisted of blood. The source of these receptors is a woman aged 18-35 years in good health. Each CDR3 is given with its conserved first and last residue. A D gene is named only where the DNA matches it firmly. Not every row has a clone size; where given, it reads once, few, many or a size class.

clone size: once
J gene: TRBJ2-1
V gene: TRBV3-1
D gene: .
CDR3 protein: CASSQVSSHRNEQFF
CDR3 DNA: TGTGCCAGCAGCCAAGTGAGTTCCCACCGCAATGAGCAGTTCTTC

clone size: .
J gene: TRBJ2-7
V gene: TRBV6-5
D gene: TRBD1
CDR3 protein: CASSRGTGSEQYF
CDR3 DNA: TGTGCCAGCAGTCGCGGGACAGGGAGCGAGCAGTACTTC

clone size: .
J gene: TRBJ2-3
V gene: TRBV3-1
D gene: TRBD2
CDR3 protein: CASSRGSPDTQYF
CDR3 DNA: TGTGCCAGCAGCCGCGGGAGCCCAGATACGCAGTATTTT

clone size: .
J gene: TRBJ2-2
V gene: TRBV29-1
D gene: .
CDR3 protein: CSVVRGQNTGELFF
CDR3 DNA: TGCAGCGTTGTAAGGGGACAGAACACCGGGGAGCTGTTTTTT

clone size: few
J gene: TRBJ1-6
V gene: TRBV7-9
D gene: .
CDR3 protein: CASSLWSAPLHF
CDR3 DNA: TGTGCCAGCAGCTTATGGAGTGCACCCCTCCACTTT

clone size: .
J gene: TRBJ2-7
V gene: TRBV5-1
D gene: TRBD1
CDR3 protein: CASSLGTGALEQYF
CDR3 DNA: TGCGCCAGCAGCCTTGGGACAGGGGCGCTCGAGCAGTACTTC

clone size: .
J gene: TRBJ2-1
V gene: TRBV14
D gene: .
CDR3 protein: CASSRGGMLYNEQFF
CDR3 DNA: TGTGCCAGCAGCCGTGGGGGAATGCTGTACAATGAGCAGTTCTTC

clone size: .
J gene: TRBJ2-5
V gene: TRBV7-2
D gene: .
CDR3 protein: CAIESDYQETQYF
CDR3 DNA: TGTGCCATCGAATCCGACTATCAAGAGACCCAGTACTTC

clone size: .
J gene: TRBJ2-1
V gene: TRBV7-2
D gene: TRBD2
CDR3 protein: CASSLARTSLLAQFF
CDR3 DNA: TGTGCCAGCAGCTTAGCGAGGACTAGCCTGTTAGCGCAGTTCTTC

clone size: .
J gene: TRBJ2-3
V gene: TRBV4-3
D gene: TRBD1
CDR3 protein: CASSPGGKDTQYF
CDR3 DNA: TGCGCCAGCAGCCCAGGGGGCAAGGATACGCAGTATTTT

clone size: .
J gene: TRBJ2-3
V gene: TRBV20-1
D gene: TRBD1
CDR3 protein: CSAKPGGVDTQYF
CDR3 DNA: TGCAGTGCTAAACCAGGGGGCGTAGATACGCAGTATTTT

clone size: .
J gene: TRBJ2-1
V gene: TRBV27
D gene: .
CDR3 protein: CASSSPNVRPSSYNEQFF
CDR3 DNA: TGTGCCAGCAGTTCCCCTAATGTCCGCCCAAGCTCCTACAATGAGCAGTTCTTC

clone size: .
J gene: TRBJ2-7
V gene: TRBV3-1
D gene: TRBD1
CDR3 protein: CASSQTGTGGSVDVYEQYF
CDR3 DNA: TGTGCCAGCAGCCAAACCGGGACAGGGGGCTCGGTGGACGTATACGAGCAGTACTTC

clone size: .
J gene: TRBJ1-2
V gene: TRBV12-3/TRBV12-4
D gene: .
CDR3 protein: CASRINQAAGGYTF
CDR3 DNA: TGTGCCAGTAGGATCAATCAGGCAGCCGGTGGCTACACCTTC

clone size: .
J gene: TRBJ2-2
V gene: TRBV7-8
D gene: .
CDR3 protein: CASSFVWASDTGELFF
CDR3 DNA: TGTGCCAGCAGCTTCGTTTGGGCGAGCGACACCGGGGAGCTGTTTTTT

clone size: few
J gene: TRBJ2-5
V gene: TRBV12-3/TRBV12-4
D gene: TRBD2
CDR3 protein: CASSLYLAGSRETQYF
CDR3 DNA: TGTGCCAGCAGTTTATATCTAGCGGGGTCTCGAGAGACCCAGTACTTC

clone size: .
J gene: TRBJ2-1
V gene: TRBV3-1
D gene: .
CDR3 protein: CASSQDLSSYNEQFF
CDR3 DNA: TGTGCCAGCAGCCAAGATCTCAGCTCCTACAATGAGCAGTTCTTC

clone size: .
J gene: TRBJ2-1
V gene: TRBV6-1
D gene: TRBD2
CDR3 protein: CISTGLAGGTVIYNEQFF
CDR3 DNA: TGTATCAGCACTGGACTAGCGGGAGGGACGGTCATTTACAATGAGCAGTTCTTC

clone size: .
J gene: TRBJ2-5
V gene: TRBV5-6
D gene: TRBD2
CDR3 protein: CASSPRGTSKNNEQYF
CDR3 DNA: TGTGCCAGCAGCCCGCGAGGGACTAGCAAGAATAATGAGCAGTACTTC

clone size: few
J gene: TRBJ1-5
V gene: TRBV6-2/TRBV6-3
D gene: .
CDR3 protein: CASGSRVGSGQPQHF
CDR3 DNA: TGTGCCAGCGGCTCTAGAGTTGGGTCGGGTCAGCCCCAGCATTTT

clone size: .
J gene: TRBJ2-3
V gene: TRBV29-1
D gene: TRBD1
CDR3 protein: CSVWGQGLTDTQYF
CDR3 DNA: TGCAGCGTTTGGGGACAGGGACTCACAGATACGCAGTATTTT

clone size: few
J gene: TRBJ2-3
V gene: TRBV20-1
D gene: TRBD2
CDR3 protein: CSALYGGESTDTQYF
CDR3 DNA: TGCAGTGCCCTCTACGGGGGGGAAAGCACAGATACGCAGTATTTT

clone size: .
J gene: TRBJ1-2
V gene: TRBV6-2/TRBV6-3
D gene: .
CDR3 protein: CASSQHETAHNGYTF
CDR3 DNA: TGTGCCAGCAGTCAGCACGAGACAGCACACAATGGCTACACCTTC

clone size: few
J gene: TRBJ1-6
V gene: TRBV2
D gene: .
CDR3 protein: CASKMNSPLHF
CDR3 DNA: TGTGCCAGCAAAATGAATTCACCCCTCCACTTT

clone size: few
J gene: TRBJ2-7
V gene: TRBV12-3/TRBV12-4
D gene: .
CDR3 protein: CASSLNPRALSYEQYF
CDR3 DNA: TGTGCCAGCAGTTTAAACCCGCGGGCCCTCTCCTACGAGCAGTACTTC

clone size: .
J gene: TRBJ2-1
V gene: TRBV6-2/TRBV6-3
D gene: .
CDR3 protein: CASSYGSGVTEQFF
CDR3 DNA: TGTGCCAGCAGTTACGGATCGGGGGTGACTGAGCAGTTCTTC

clone size: few
J gene: TRBJ2-1
V gene: TRBV12-3/TRBV12-4
D gene: .
CDR3 protein: CASSSSGVIAAFF
CDR3 DNA: TGTGCCAGCAGTAGTTCAGGGGTTATCGCCGCGTTCTTC

clone size: few
J gene: TRBJ2-7
V gene: TRBV6-6
D gene: TRBD1
CDR3 protein: CASSVPGQGHEQYF
CDR3 DNA: TGTGCCAGCAGCGTCCCGGGACAGGGCCACGAGCAGTACTTC

clone size: .
J gene: TRBJ2-7
V gene: TRBV12-3/TRBV12-4
D gene: .
CDR3 protein: CASGRRRLGEQYF
CDR3 DNA: TGTGCCAGCGGCCGGAGAAGACTCGGCGAGCAGTACTTC

clone size: many
J gene: TRBJ2-7
V gene: TRBV7-2
D gene: .
CDR3 protein: CASSLSPLLYEQYF
CDR3 DNA: TGTGCCAGCAGCTTATCCCCCCTCCTCTACGAGCAGTACTTC

clone size: .
J gene: TRBJ2-6
V gene: TRBV19
D gene: TRBD1
CDR3 protein: CASRGQGLFVWANVLTF
CDR3 DNA: TGTGCCAGTAGGGGACAGGGCCTCTTCGTCTGGGCCAACGTCCTGACTTTC